The present TCR beta chain was sequenced within a study of blood T cell repertoires in COVID-19. In the original analysis: Amplified reference gene primers provided the basis for estimating nucleated cell counts. Clones were read by immunoSEQ multiplex PCR, and TCRdb kept only the in-frame ones, dropping some. V, J and clone size are those of that table, while D and trimming were read from the DNA. The data contain 100,000 to 150,000 clones, approximately 80% of them singletons. The CDR3 has 13 amino acids. The V end was cut by 11 bases, the J end by 4 bases, with 14 bases between. The V gene's germline CDR1 is LNHDA and CDR2 SQIVND (reference sequence).

The clonotype comes from a woman aged 55 to 70 with acute or convalescent COVID-19. This chain links TRBV19 with TRBJ1-4, with D uncertain. Input material: peripheral blood. For the CDR3, the DNA is TGTGCCGGAACAGACGGCCTTAATGAAAAACTGTTTTTT. It is translated as CAGTDGLNEKLFF.